The following is a T cell receptor beta chain sequence with its context. This clone has only a few counts. This receptor's antigen is unknown. No quality values exist for individual bases; no much larger clone is one base distant. Taken with the paper, the label for time point translates to: cells obtained before transplantation from donor or recipient. CD3+CD4+ and CD3+CD8+ populations were FACS-sorted from unstimulated pre-transplant donor and recipient cells taken from spleen or lymph nodes. Reading the germline V gene gives CDR1 SGDLS and CDR2 YYNGEE. There are 13 amino acids in the CDR3, from cysteine to phenylalanine inclusive. The DNA shown is the 39-base CDR3, in frame from base 1. V and J are truncated by 2 bases and 2 bases respectively, leaving an intervening sequence of 5 bases. This specimen belongs to a study of graft-versus-host responses after intestinal transplantation (dated by TCRdb to the early 2020s). Looking at the study overall: The transplants that recipients got were multivisceral, liver-intestinal, or isolated intestinal. After intestinal transplantation, graft-versus-host and host-versus-graft alloreactive T cell clones were followed in the graft, circulation and bone marrow using bulk TCR-beta CDR3 sequencing. Alloreactive clones were identified by sequencing pre-transplant mixed lymphocyte reaction products and comparing these products with unstimulated pre-transplant donor and recipient T cells. Donor T cell macrochimerism was defined as a peak of at least 4% donor T cells among recipient peripheral blood mononuclear cells. Every recipient was given anti-thymocyte globulin induction, then maintenance tacrolimus and steroids for about three years. A cohort of approximately 24 intestinal transplant recipients, including one retransplant, was enrolled, and 3 patients lacking pretransplant specimens were excluded. Rather than going through the commercial service, samples from a few later patients were sequenced in-house on an Illumina MiSeq and processed with MiXCR. Broad study findings and their caveats: High GvH to HvG T cell clonal ratios were observed in the allografts of patients with donor T cell macrochimerism. GvH clones were found in recipient bone marrow, and some of the GvH clones appeared earlier in ileal mucosa or blood, which is consistent with an intestinal mucosal origin. Peak levels of circulating GvH clones were associated with declines in HvG clones early after transplant. The conclusions were limited by the relatively low number and heterogeneity of the intestinal transplant patients.

The library relied on the immunoSEQ multiplex PCR assay. For most patients, genomic DNA was isolated using the Qiagen DNeasy Blood and Tissue Kit and was shipped frozen to Adaptive Biotechnologies for TCR sequencing. For most patients, genomic DNA was subjected to high-throughput TCR-beta CDR3 sequencing by Adaptive Biotechnologies. In the source study's methods: TCR sequencing data were retrieved from Adaptive's ImmunoSEQ software for roughly 20 patients, whereas a few other patients were processed with MiXCR and VDJtools. To correct CD4 versus CD8 sorting errors, any sequence found in both subsets at a frequency ratio below 5:1 was removed. Because the origin of CDR3 nucleotide sequences shared between donor and recipient could not be assigned, those sequences were removed. Alloreactive clones required at least 2-fold expansion over unstimulated cells and minimum CFSE-low frequency of 0.002% (template counts) or 0.001% (read counts). Mappable clones were those detected in sequenced pre-transplant spleen, lymph node, or MLR CFSE-low populations of the donor or recipient. The cumulative frequency of alloreactive clones was calculated as a percentage of all sequences, weighted by copy number. TCRdb retrieved this table from immuneACCESS and kept in-frame rearrangements only. Not all clones are present; in checked studies, unresolved V genes account for under half, and no reason is known for the remainder. V, J and clone size reflect that table, while D and trimming were determined from the DNA. The sample records 80,000 to 100,000 clones, 91% of which are singletons. The ten most abundant clones make up roughly 0.2% of the sample.

The sequence is built from TRBV9 and TRBJ1-3, with no reliable assignment of the D segment. The sequences come from unstimulated CD4+ T cells sorted from spleen or lymph node cells, collected before transplant. The source is a human donor who was the organ donor for an intestinal transplant. The CDR3 amino acid sequence is: CASSVRPGNTIYF. Read as DNA, the sequence is TGTGCCAGCAGCGTCAGGCCTGGAAACACCATATATTTT.